This T cell receptor (beta chain) was sequenced in a study of shared clonotypes between healthy human individuals. Repertoires were generated with immunoSEQ multiplex PCR, while TCRdb's copy carries only in-frame clones and drops some. The data hold 2,500,000 or so clones, with approximately 93% observed a single time. This clone came up once. V dropped 0 bases and J dropped 3 bases, with 6 bases sitting between them. Germline CDR1 reads MNHEY; CDR2 reads SVGAGI. The CDR3 is made up of 14 amino acids. The TCR originated in a man aged 18 to 35 in good health. Some clones in this sample may be carry-over from other donors' samples. The rearrangement joins TRBV6-5 to TRBJ1-5; no definite D call. Sequencing was carried out using naive CD4+ T cells from PBMCs. Subset specified: CD45RA+ positively selected. The CDR3: CASSYSHVNQPQHF. The CDR3 coding sequence is TGTGCCAGCAGTTACTCGCACGTCAATCAGCCCCAGCATTTT.